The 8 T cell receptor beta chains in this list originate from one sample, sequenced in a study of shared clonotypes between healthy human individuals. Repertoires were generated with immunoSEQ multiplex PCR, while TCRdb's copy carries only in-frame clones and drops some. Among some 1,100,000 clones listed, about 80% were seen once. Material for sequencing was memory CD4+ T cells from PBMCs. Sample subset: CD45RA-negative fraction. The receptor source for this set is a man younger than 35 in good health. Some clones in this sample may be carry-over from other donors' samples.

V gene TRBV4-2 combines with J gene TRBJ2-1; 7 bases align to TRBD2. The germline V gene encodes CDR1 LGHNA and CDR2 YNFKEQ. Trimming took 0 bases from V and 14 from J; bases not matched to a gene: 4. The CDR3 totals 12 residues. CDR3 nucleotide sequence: TGTGCCAGCAGCCAAGATGGGGGGGAGGAGTTCTTC. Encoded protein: CASSQDGGEEFF.

The chain's CDR3 is CASSTYGYRSNYGYTF. Here the CDR3 DNA reads TGTGCCAGCTCCACTTATGGGTATCGGAGTAACTATGGCTACACCTTC. The chain joins TRBV28 to TRBJ1-2, with D hard to call. The CDR3 has 16 amino acids. V was clipped by 8 bases and J by 1 base, with 20 bases between them. Germline loops: CDR1 MDHEN, CDR2 SYDVKM.

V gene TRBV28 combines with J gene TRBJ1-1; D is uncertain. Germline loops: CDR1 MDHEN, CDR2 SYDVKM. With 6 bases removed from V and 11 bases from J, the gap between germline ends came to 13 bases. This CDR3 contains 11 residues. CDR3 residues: CASSYANLAFF. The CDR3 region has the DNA TGTGCCAGCAGCTACGCTAATCTGGCTTTCTTT. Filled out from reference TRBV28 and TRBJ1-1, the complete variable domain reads DVKVTQSSRYLVKRTGEKVFLECVQDMDHENMFWYRQDPGLGLRLIYFSYDVKMKEKGDIPEGYSVSREKKERFSLILESASTNQTSMYLCASSYANLAFFGQGTRLTVV.

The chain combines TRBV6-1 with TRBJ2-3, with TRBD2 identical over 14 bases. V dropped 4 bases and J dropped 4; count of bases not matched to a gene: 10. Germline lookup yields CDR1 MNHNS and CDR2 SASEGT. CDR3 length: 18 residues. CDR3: CASSGGTSGSTPADTQYF. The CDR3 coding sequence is TGTGCCAGCAGTGGGGGGACTAGCGGGAGTACGCCGGCAGATACGCAGTATTTT.

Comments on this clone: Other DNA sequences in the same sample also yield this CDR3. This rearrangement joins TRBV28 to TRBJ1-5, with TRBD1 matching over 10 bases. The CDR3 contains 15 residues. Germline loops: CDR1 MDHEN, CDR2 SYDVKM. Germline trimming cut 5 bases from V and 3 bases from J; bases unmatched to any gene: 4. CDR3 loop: CASSPGTGDNQPQHF. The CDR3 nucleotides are TGTGCCAGCAGTCCTGGGACAGGGGACAATCAGCCCCAGCATTTT.

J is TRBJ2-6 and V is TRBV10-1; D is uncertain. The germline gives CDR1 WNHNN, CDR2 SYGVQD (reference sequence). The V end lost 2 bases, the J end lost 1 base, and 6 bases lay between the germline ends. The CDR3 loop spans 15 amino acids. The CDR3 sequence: CASSEEESGANVLTF. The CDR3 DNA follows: TGCGCCAGCAGTGAGGAAGAGTCTGGGGCCAACGTCCTGACTTTC.

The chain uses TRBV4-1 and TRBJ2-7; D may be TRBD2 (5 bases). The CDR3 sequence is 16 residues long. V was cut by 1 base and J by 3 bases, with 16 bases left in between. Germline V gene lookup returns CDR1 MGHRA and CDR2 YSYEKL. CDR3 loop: CASSQALAYSSYEQYF. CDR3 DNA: TGCGCCAGCAGCCAAGCTCTAGCCTACTCTAGCTACGAGCAGTACTTC.

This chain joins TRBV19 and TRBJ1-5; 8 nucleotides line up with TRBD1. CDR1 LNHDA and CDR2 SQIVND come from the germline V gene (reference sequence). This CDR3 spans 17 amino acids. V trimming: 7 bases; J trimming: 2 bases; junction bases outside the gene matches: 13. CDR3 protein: CASTSGQGRDGNQPQHF. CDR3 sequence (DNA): TGTGCCAGTACCTCAGGACAGGGAAGGGATGGCAATCAGCCCCAGCATTTT. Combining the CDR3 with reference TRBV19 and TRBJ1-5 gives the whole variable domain DGGITQSPKYLFRKEGQNVTLSCEQNLNHDAMYWYRQDPGQGLRLIYYSQIVNDFQKGDIAEGYSVSREKKESFPLTVTSAQKNPTAFYLCASTSGQGRDGNQPQHFGDGTRLSIL.